The rows below give T cell receptor beta chains drawn from one sample of a study of shared clonotypes between healthy human individuals. Generated by immunoSEQ multiplex PCR, the TCRdb table keeps only in-frame clones and is missing some. The sample holds millions of clones, just over 90% seen once. The sequenced material came from naive CD8+ T cells from PBMCs. Receptor source: a man between 18 and 29 years old in good health. Some clones in this sample may be carry-over from other donors' samples. Both conserved end residues are part of each CDR3. D genes are given only for firm matches.

V gene	J gene	D gene	CDR3 protein	CDR3 DNA
TRBV5-3	TRBJ2-1	-	CARSPLCQGNNEQFF	TGTGCCAGAAGCCCCCTATGTCAGGGGAACAATGAGCAGTTCTTC
TRBV15	TRBJ2-5	-	CATSRVRTLQETQYF	TGTGCCACCAGCAGAGTAAGGACACTCCAAGAGACCCAGTACTTC
TRBV9	TRBJ1-4	TRBD1	CASSGTGFSEKLFF	TGTGCCAGCAGCGGGACAGGGTTCAGTGAAAAACTGTTTTTT
TRBV14	TRBJ2-7	TRBD1	CASSQGPRQGAYEQYF	TGTGCCAGCAGCCAAGGCCCTCGACAGGGCGCCTACGAGCAGTACTTC
TRBV10-1	TRBJ2-3	-	CASSEAPGTDTQYF	TGCGCCAGCAGTGAGGCCCCTGGGACAGATACGCAGTATTTT
TRBV7-3	TRBJ2-1	-	CASSSRTGSSYNEQFF	TGTGCCAGCAGCTCACGCACGGGGAGCTCCTACAATGAGCAGTTCTTC
TRBV28	TRBJ2-7	-	CASSLGRLSYEQYF	TGTGCCAGCAGTTTGGGCAGATTATCCTACGAGCAGTACTTC
TRBV4-3	TRBJ2-7	TRBD1	CASSPAGTVYEQYF	TGCGCCAGCAGCCCTGCCGGGACAGTCTACGAGCAGTACTTC
TRBV28	TRBJ2-7	-	CASSLISSSYEQYF	TGTGCCAGCAGCCTAATATCCTCGTCCTACGAGCAGTACTTC
TRBV23-1	TRBJ2-6	TRBD2	CARRRGAGANVLTF	TGCGCCAGGAGGCGGGGGGCTGGGGCCAACGTCCTGACTTTC
TRBV5-5	TRBJ2-7	TRBD1	CASSRDRVPYEQYF	TGTGCCAGCAGCCGGGACAGGGTCCCCTACGAGCAGTACTTC
TRBV19	TRBJ2-6	-	CASSIQLFLSGANVLTF	TGTGCCAGTAGTATTCAACTGTTCCTCTCTGGGGCCAACGTCCTGACTTTC
TRBV4-1	TRBJ2-1	-	CASSQERGPPSYNEQFF	TGCGCCAGCAGCCAAGAACGAGGGCCCCCCTCCTACAATGAGCAGTTCTTC
TRBV12-5	TRBJ2-5	-	CASGSETQYF	TGTGCTAGTGGATCGGAGACCCAGTACTTC
TRBV28	TRBJ1-5	-	CASSPRDGNLNSNQPQHF	TGTGCCAGCAGTCCGCGAGACGGCAACCTTAATAGCAATCAGCCCCAGCATTTT
TRBV27	TRBJ2-1	-	CASSDLIPGTPEFF	TGTGCCAGCAGCGACCTGATCCCCGGGACACCTGAGTTCTTC